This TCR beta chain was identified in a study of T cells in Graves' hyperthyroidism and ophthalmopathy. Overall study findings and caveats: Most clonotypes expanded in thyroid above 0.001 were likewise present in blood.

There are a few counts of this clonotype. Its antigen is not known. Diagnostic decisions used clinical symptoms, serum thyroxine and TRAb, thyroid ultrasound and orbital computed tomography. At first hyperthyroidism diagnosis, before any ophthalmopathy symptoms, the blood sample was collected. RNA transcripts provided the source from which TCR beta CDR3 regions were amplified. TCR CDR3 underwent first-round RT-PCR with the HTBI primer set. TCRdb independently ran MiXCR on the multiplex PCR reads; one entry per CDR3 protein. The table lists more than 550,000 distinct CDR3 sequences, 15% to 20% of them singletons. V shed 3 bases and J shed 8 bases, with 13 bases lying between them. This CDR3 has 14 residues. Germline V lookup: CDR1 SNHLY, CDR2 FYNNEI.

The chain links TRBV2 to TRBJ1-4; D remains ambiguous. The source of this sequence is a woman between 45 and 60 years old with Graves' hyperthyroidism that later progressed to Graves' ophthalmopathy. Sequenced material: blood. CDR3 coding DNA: TGTGCCAGCAGTGACTTGGTCGGTTGGGAAAAACTGTTTTTT. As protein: CASSDLVGWEKLFF.